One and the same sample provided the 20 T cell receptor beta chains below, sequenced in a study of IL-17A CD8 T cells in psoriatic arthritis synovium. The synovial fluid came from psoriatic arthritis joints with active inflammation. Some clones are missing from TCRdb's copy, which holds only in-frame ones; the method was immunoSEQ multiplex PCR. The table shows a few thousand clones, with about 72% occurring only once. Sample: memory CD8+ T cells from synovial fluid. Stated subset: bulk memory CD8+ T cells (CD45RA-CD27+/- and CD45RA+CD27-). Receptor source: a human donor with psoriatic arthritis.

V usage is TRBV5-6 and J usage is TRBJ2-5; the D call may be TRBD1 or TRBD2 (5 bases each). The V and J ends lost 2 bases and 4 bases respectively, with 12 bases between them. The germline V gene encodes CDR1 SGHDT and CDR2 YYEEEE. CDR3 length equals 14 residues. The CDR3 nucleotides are TGTGCCAGCAGCTTAGCGGCAGGGAGAGAGACCCAGTACTTC. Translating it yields CASSLAAGRETQYF.

CDR3 region: CASSANTGTSVFNEQFF. CDR3 DNA sequence: TGTGCCAGCAGCGCAAACACCGGGACTAGTGTTTTCAATGAGCAGTTCTTC. V and J are TRBV9 and TRBJ2-1, with 8 bases lining up with TRBD2. Unmatched junction bases numbered 14, after V lost 3 bases and J lost 6 bases. Germline CDR1 reads SGDLS; CDR2 reads YYNGEE. CDR3 size: 17 residues.

DNA for the CDR3: TGCGCCAGCAGCCAAGTACAGGCCCCGTGGCAGGGGAACACTGAAGCTTTCTTT. Its translation: CASSQVQAPWQGNTEAFF. The chain links TRBV4-3 to TRBJ1-1, with a tentative D call TRBD1 (5 bases). The germline gives CDR1 LGHNA, CDR2 YSLEER. The CDR3 is 18 amino acids. Between the trimmed V and J ends, which lost 1 base and 1 base, there was a span of 19 bases.

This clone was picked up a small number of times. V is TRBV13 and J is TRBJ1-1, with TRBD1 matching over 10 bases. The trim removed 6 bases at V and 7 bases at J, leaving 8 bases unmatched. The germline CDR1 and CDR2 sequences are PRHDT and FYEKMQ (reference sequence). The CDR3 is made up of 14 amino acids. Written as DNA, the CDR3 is TGTGCCAGCAGGCCCGGGACAGGGGATATTGAAGCTTTCTTT. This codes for CASRPGTGDIEAFF.

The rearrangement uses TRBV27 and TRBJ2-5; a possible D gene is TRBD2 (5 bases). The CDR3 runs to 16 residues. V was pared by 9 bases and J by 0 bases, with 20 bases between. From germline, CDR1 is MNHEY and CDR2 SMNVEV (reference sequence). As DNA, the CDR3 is TGTGCCAGTCGAACGATGGGAGCCGGGTACCAAGAGACCCAGTACTTC. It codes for CASRTMGAGYQETQYF.

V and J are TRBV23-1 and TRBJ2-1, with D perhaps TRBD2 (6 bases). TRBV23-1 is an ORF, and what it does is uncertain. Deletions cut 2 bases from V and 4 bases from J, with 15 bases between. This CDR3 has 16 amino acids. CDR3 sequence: CASSQRWSSGYNEQFF. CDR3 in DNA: TGCGCCAGCAGTCAAAGGTGGTCAAGCGGGTACAATGAGCAGTTCTTC.

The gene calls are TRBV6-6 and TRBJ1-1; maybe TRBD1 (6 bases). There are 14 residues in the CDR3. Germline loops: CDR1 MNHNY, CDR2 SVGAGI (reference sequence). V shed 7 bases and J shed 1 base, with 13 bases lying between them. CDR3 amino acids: CASTPGHPNTEAFF. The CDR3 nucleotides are TGTGCCAGCACCCCGGGACACCCGAACACTGAAGCTTTCTTT.

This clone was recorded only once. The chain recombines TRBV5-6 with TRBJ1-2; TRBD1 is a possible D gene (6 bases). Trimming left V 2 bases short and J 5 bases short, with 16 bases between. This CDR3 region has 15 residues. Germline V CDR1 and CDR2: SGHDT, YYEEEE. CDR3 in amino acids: CASSLSGASLYGYTF. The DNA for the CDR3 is TGTGCCAGCAGCTTATCAGGGGCGAGTCTTTATGGCTACACCTTC.

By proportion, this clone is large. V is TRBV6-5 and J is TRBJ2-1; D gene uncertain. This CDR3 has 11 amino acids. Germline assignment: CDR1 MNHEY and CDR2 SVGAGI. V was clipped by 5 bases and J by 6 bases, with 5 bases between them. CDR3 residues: CASSAANEQFF. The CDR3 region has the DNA TGTGCCAGCAGTGCAGCCAATGAGCAGTTCTTC.

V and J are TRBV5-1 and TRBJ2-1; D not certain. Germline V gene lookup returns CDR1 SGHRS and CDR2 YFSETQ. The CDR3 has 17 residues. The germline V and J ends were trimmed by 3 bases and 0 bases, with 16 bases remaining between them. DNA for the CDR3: TGCGCCAGCAGCTCCGGTTTTGGGCGGTCCTCCTACAATGAGCAGTTCTTC. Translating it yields CASSSGFGRSSYNEQFF.

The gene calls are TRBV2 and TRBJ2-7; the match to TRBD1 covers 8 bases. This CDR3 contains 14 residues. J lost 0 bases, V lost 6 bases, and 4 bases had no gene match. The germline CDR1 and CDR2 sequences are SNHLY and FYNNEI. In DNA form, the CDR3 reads TGTGCCAGCAGGACAGGGGCTATCTCCTACGAGCAGTACGTC. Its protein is CASRTGAISYEQYV.

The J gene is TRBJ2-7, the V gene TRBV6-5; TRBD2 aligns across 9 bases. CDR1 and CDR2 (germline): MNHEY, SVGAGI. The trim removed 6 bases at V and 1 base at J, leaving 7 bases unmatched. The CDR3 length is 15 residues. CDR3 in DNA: TGTGCCAGCAGAGGAGAAGCGGGAGGATCCTACGAGCAGTACTTC. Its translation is CASRGEAGGSYEQYF.

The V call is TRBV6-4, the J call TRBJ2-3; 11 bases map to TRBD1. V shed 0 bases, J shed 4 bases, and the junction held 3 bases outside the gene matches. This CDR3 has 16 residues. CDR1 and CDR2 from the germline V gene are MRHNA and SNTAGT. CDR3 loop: CASSDSGGQGADTQYF. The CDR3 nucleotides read TGTGCCAGCAGTGACTCGGGGGGACAGGGGGCAGATACGCAGTATTTT.

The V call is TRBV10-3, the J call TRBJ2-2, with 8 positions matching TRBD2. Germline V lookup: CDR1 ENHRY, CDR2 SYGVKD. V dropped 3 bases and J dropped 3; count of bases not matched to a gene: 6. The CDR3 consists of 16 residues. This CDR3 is CAISEPPSGYTGELFF. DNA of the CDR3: TGTGCCATCAGTGAACCCCCTAGCGGGTACACCGGGGAGCTGTTTTTT.

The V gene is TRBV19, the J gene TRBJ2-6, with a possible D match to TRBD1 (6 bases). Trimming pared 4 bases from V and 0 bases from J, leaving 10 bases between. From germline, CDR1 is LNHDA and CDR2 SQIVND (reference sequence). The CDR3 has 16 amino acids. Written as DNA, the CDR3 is TGTGCCAGTAGTAGAGGACAGACCTCTGGGGCCAACGTCCTGACTTTC. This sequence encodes CASSRGQTSGANVLTF.

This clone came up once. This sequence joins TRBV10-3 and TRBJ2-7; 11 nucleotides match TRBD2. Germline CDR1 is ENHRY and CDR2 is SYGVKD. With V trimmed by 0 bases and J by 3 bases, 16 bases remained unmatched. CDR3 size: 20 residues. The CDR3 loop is CAISESMGTSGSVSLYEQYF. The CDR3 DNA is TGTGCCATCAGTGAGTCTATGGGAACTAGCGGGAGTGTCTCCCTCTACGAGCAGTACTTC.

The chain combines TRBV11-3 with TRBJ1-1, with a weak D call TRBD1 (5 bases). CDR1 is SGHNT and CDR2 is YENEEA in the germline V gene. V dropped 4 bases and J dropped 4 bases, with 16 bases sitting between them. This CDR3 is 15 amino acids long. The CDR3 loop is CASSSRRRGGTEAFF. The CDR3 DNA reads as TGTGCCAGCAGCTCCCGTCGGAGGGGCGGCACTGAAGCTTTCTTT.

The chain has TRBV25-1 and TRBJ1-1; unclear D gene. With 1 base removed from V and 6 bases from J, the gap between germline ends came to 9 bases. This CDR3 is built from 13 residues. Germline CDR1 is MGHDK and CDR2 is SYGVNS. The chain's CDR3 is CASSESGYPEAFF. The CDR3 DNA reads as TGTGCCAGCAGTGAATCGGGTTACCCTGAAGCTTTCTTT.

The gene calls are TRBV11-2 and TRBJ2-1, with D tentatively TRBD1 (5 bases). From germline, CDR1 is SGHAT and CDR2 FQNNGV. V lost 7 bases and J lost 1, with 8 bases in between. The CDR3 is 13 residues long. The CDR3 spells CASTDSSYNEQFF. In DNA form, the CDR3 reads TGTGCCAGCACCGACAGTTCCTACAATGAGCAGTTCTTC.

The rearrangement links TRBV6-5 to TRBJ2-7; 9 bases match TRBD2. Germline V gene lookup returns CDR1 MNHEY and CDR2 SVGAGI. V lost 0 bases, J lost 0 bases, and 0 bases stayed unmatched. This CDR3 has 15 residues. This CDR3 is CASSYSSGSSYEQYF. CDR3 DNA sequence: TGTGCCAGCAGTTACTCTAGCGGGAGCTCCTACGAGCAGTACTTC.